The TCR beta chain under discussion was sequenced for a study of blood T cell repertoires in COVID-19 (dated by TCRdb to 2019 to 2021). Study-wide context: The collaborator samples originated in the United States, Italy and Spain and spanned the acute and convalescent phases of COVID-19. The prospective study material was composed of cDNA or gDNA derived from T cells, B-cell-depleted T cells, or PBMCs. Deeply sampled blood TCRbeta repertoires from subjects exposed to, actively infected with, or recovered from COVID-19 were included in the dataset. The repertoires were released in a freely available public database intended as a resource for research on the immune response to SARS-CoV-2. Samples were obtained from the ongoing ImmuneRACE study (first 160 participants) and from 1,000 to 1,500 subjects provided by 6 global collaborators. The sample metadata nearly always contained a de-identified subject ID, COVID-19 status, age in years and sex. HLA class I and class II types, where available, came from metadata supplied by the sample provider rather than from assay-based typing.

Taken from cysteine to phenylalanine, the CDR3 has 14 residues. Only the CDR3 DNA stays, 42 bases, in frame from base 1. According to the germline V gene, CDR1 reads SNHLY and CDR2 reads FYNNEI. V and J are trimmed by 5 bases and 9 bases, and the gene matches miss 11 bases of the junction. The immunoSEQ Assay, a bias-controlled multiplex PCR, was used to amplify TCRbeta CDR3 regions from genomic DNA. For the original study's pipeline: Within the assay, amplification of reference gene primers was used to estimate how many nucleated cells each sample contained. To quantify the absolute abundance of each unique TCRbeta CDR3 rearrangement, sequence reads were collapsed and filtered. For each sample, productive Simpson clonality was calculated by taking the square root of Simpson's diversity index across productive rearrangements. TCRdb took this table from immuneACCESS and kept in-frame rearrangements with V and J called. Such tables lack part of the clones; where checked against another copy, unresolved V genes explain under half of the gap, and the rest is unexplained. The DNA was the basis for D and trimming; V, J and clone size are from that table. For this sample the table gives approximately 150,000 clones, of which approximately 89% were detected only once. Around 1.5% of the sample is taken by the ten largest.

The collaborating institutions used their own protocols to collect whole blood in K2EDTA tubes. For TCRbeta analysis, collaborators shipped samples in one of three forms: frozen whole blood, isolated PBMCs, or DNA extracted from either of those sample types. What the research found in general, with its limitations: Clinical and demographic metadata were provided uncurated, with the amount varying by source and participant.

Of note for this clone: Its specific antigen is unknown. Per-base qualities were not stored, and no clone one base away is much larger.

This chain joins TRBV2 to TRBJ2-7; TRBD1 agrees with 9 junctional bases. The specimen sequenced was peripheral blood. The sequence was collected from a human donor in a cohort sampled during active COVID-19. The CDR3 protein: CASSNPGQGGWQYF. The DNA reads TGTGCCAGCAGTAATCCGGGACAGGGAGGTTGGCAGTACTTC.